One and the same sample provided the 12 T cell receptor beta chains below, sequenced in a study of blood T cell repertoires in COVID-19. Profiling relied on immunoSEQ multiplex PCR, and the TCRdb table lists in-frame clones only, not all of them. The data hold roughly 100,000 clones, with 60% to 80% observed a single time. Specimen: peripheral blood. The receptors originated from a human donor with acute or convalescent COVID-19. The donor label of this sample is uncertain.

By sample share, this clone is medium-sized (0.01 to 0.1%). The chain joins TRBV6-1 to TRBJ2-7; 7 bases align to TRBD1. J was trimmed by 1 base and V by 0 bases; bases with no gene match: 3. Germline V gene sequence: CDR1 MNHNS, CDR2 SASEGT. The CDR3 is 15 residues long. The CDR3 loop reads CASSEAGTASYEQYF. The CDR3 nucleotides read TGTGCCAGCAGTGAAGCAGGGACAGCTTCCTACGAGCAGTACTTC.

At least ten counts were recorded for this clone. The rearrangement links TRBV21-1 to TRBJ1-1; TRBD1, the D gene given by the table, was not confirmed from the DNA. TRBV21-1 is listed as a pseudogene. The CDR3 consists of 16 residues. CDR3 nucleotide sequence: TGTGCCAGCAGCAAAGAACACAGGCCGCGGAACACTGAAGCTTTCTTT. It yields the protein CASSKEHRPRNTEAFF.

As for this clone: Mismatch with germline at one junction end may stem from a read error. This chain uses TRBV28 with TRBJ1-2; 7 nucleotides align to TRBD1. The CDR3 length is 14 residues. Germline V gene lookup returns CDR1 MDHEN and CDR2 SYDVKM. CDR3 protein: CASSLLWQGGGHTF. DNA for the CDR3: TGTGCCAGCAGTTTATTATGGCAGGGGGGTGGCCACACCTTC.

V is TRBV19 and J is TRBJ2-5; possible D gene TRBD2, 6 bases. V was cut by 5 bases and J by 1 base, with 14 bases left in between. The germline V gene has CDR1 LNHDA and CDR2 SQIVND (reference sequence). The CDR3 length is 15 residues. The CDR3 DNA follows: TGTGCCAGTAGTCTCCCCGGGACTTCCCAAGAGACCCAGTACTTC. Translating gives CASSLPGTSQETQYF.

J is TRBJ1-5 and V is TRBV9; D call uncertain. This CDR3 is built from 15 residues. V dropped 0 bases and J dropped 4 bases, with 11 bases sitting between them. Germline V gives CDR1 SGDLS, CDR2 YYNGEE. CDR3 protein: CASSVVGRTNQPQHF. CDR3 bases: TGTGCCAGCAGCGTAGTGGGCAGAACAAATCAGCCCCAGCATTTT.

The CDR3 nucleotides are TGTGCCAGTAGTCCGGGAGGCAATGAGCAGTTCTTC. Protein sequence: CASSPGGNEQFF. The chain links TRBV19 to TRBJ2-1, with 7 bases identical to TRBD2. Germline V gene sequence: CDR1 LNHDA, CDR2 SQIVND (reference sequence). Unmatched junction bases numbered 1, after V lost 5 bases and J lost 6 bases. The CDR3 spans 12 residues. Full variable domain (rest looked up from reference TRBV19 and TRBJ2-1): DGGITQSPKYLFRKEGQNVTLSCEQNLNHDAMYWYRQDPGQGLRLIYYSQIVNDFQKGDIAEGYSVSREKKESFPLTVTSAQKNPTAFYLCASSPGGNEQFFGPGTRLTVL.

The chain recombines TRBV28 with TRBJ1-5; 8 bases are shared with TRBD1. The J segment lost 8 bases and the V segment lost 6 bases, leaving 9 bases of the junction unmatched. Per the germline V gene, CDR1 is MDHEN and CDR2 is SYDVKM. This CDR3 has 14 amino acids. CDR3 in DNA: TGTGCCAGCAGCAAAACAGGGGGGCGGGAGCCCCAGCATTTT. This codes for CASSKTGGREPQHF.

V usage is TRBV24-1 and J usage is TRBJ2-1; 7 bases map to TRBD2. Trimming took 8 bases from V and 4 from J; bases not matched to a gene: 4. This CDR3 region has 13 residues. Germline CDR1 is KGHDR and CDR2 is SFDVKD. CDR3 protein: CATMGGSYNEQFF. CDR3 DNA: TGTGCCACCATGGGGGGGTCTTACAATGAGCAGTTCTTC.

The chain is built from TRBV28 and TRBJ1-4, with a possible D match to TRBD1 (6 bases). This CDR3 has 19 residues. The germline gives CDR1 MDHEN, CDR2 SYDVKM. Trimming took off 2 bases at V and 0 bases at J, with 19 bases between the two ends. CDR3: CASSLHGGTLFTTNEKLFF. CDR3 sequence (DNA): TGTGCCAGCAGTTTACATGGGGGCACTCTTTTTACAACTAATGAAAAACTGTTTTTT.

The chain employs TRBV11-2 and TRBJ1-6, with D unresolved. The germline CDR1 and CDR2 sequences are SGHAT and FQNNGV. V lost 0 bases, J lost 10 bases, and 10 bases lay in between. The CDR3 loop spans 14 amino acids. CDR3 in DNA: TGTGCCAGCAGCTTAGAAGAGGGTATCTCACCCCTCCACTTT. This encodes CASSLEEGISPLHF.

The V call is TRBV5-1, the J call TRBJ1-2; tentative D call: TRBD1 (5 bases). V lost 0 bases and J lost 7, with 7 bases in between. This CDR3 has 12 amino acids. In germline, CDR1 is SGHRS, CDR2 YFSETQ. CDR3 sequence (DNA): TGCGCCAGCAGCTTGGGACAGACTGGCTACACCTTC. The encoded protein is CASSLGQTGYTF.

The rearrangement uses TRBV2 and TRBJ1-3; perhaps TRBD1 as D (6 bases). The CDR3 length is 18 residues. Germline V gene lookup returns CDR1 SNHLY and CDR2 FYNNEI. The V end was cut by 6 bases, the J end by 4 bases, with 25 bases between. The chain's CDR3 is CASSAYINVGAAGNTIYF. The CDR3 region has the DNA TGTGCCAGCAGCGCGTATATTAACGTGGGGGCAGCCGGAAACACCATATATTTT.